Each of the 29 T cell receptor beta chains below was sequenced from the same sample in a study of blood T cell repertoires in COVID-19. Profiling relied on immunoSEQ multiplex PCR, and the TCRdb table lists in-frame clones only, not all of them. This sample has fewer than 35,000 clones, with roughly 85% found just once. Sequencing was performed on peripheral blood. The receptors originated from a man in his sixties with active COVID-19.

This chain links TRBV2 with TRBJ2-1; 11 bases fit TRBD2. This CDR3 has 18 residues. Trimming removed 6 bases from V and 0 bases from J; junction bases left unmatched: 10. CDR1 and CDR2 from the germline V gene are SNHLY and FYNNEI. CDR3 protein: CASRGLAGGLSSYNEQFF. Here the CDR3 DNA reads TGTGCCAGCAGAGGGCTAGCGGGAGGTCTGAGCTCCTACAATGAGCAGTTCTTC.

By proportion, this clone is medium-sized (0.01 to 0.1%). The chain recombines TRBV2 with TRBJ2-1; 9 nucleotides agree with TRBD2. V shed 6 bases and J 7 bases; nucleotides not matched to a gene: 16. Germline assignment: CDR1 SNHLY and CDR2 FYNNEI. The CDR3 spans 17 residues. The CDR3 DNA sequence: TGTGCCAGCAGGGATCCTAGGGCGGGAGGGCCAGGGAATGAGCAGTTCTTC. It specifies CASRDPRAGGPGNEQFF.

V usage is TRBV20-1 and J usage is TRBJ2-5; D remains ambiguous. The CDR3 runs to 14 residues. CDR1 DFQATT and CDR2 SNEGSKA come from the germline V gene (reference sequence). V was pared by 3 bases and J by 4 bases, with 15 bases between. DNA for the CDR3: TGCAGTGCTAGTGACCGAGTTCTTTCAGAGACCCAGTACTTC. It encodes CSASDRVLSETQYF.

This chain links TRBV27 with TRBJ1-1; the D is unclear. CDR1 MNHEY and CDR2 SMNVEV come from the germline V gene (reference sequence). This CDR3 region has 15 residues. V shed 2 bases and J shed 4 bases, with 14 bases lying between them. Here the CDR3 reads CASSLPGWESTEAFF. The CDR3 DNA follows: TGTGCCAGCAGTTTACCCGGATGGGAGAGCACTGAAGCTTTCTTT.

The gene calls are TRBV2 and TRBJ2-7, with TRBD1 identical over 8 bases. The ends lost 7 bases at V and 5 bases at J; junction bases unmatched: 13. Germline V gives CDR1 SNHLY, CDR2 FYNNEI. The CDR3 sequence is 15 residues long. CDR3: CASTLLDRASHEQYF. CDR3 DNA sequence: TGTGCCAGCACCCTCCTGGACAGGGCCTCTCACGAGCAGTACTTC.

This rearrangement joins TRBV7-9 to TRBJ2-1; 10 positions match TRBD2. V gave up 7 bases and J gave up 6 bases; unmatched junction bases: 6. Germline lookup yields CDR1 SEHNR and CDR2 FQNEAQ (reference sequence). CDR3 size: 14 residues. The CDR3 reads CASTASGGINEQFF. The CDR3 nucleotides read TGTGCCAGCACTGCTAGCGGGGGAATCAATGAGCAGTTCTTC.

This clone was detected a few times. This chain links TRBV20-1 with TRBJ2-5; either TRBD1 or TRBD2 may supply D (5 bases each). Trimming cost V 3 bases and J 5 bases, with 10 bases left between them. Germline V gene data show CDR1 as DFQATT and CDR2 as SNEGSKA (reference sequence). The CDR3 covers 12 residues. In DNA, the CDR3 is TGCAGTGCTAGTGGGGGAGTGGAGACCCAGTACTTC. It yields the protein CSASGGVETQYF.

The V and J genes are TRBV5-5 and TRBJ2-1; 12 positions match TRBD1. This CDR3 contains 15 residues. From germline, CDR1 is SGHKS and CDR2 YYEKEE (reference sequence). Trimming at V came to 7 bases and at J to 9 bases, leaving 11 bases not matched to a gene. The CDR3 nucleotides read TGTGCCAGCTTTAGACCGGGACAGGGGGCTTTTGAGCAGTTCTTC. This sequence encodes CASFRPGQGAFEQFF.

The CDR3 sequence is CASSKGTEAYEQYF. The DNA for the CDR3 is TGCGCCAGCAGTAAGGGGACTGAGGCCTACGAGCAGTACTTC. The chain carries TRBV10-2 and TRBJ2-7, with a possible D match to TRBD2 (6 bases). The germline CDR1 and CDR2 sequences are WSHSY and SAAADI. This CDR3 comprises 14 residues. V was trimmed by 5 bases and J by 2 bases, leaving 13 bases between them.

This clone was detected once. The CDR3 coding sequence is TGTGCCAGCAGCCCGTACTGGCGGGGGAGCTCCTACAATGAGCAGTTCTTC. Translation: CASSPYWRGSSYNEQFF. The V call is TRBV3-1 (or the pseudogene TRBV3-2), the J call TRBJ2-1; 7 bases line up with TRBD2. Unmatched junction bases numbered 9, after V lost 4 bases and J lost 0 bases. Germline V gene lookup returns CDR1 LGHDT and CDR2 YNNKEL (reference sequence). This CDR3 spans 17 amino acids.

The CDR3 DNA sequence: TGTGCCACCAGCAGATCCGGGACAGGGGGCGATCAGCCCCAGCATTTT. This translates into CATSRSGTGGDQPQHF. This chain joins TRBV15 and TRBJ1-5; 12 nucleotides match TRBD1. The V and J ends lost 2 bases and 5 bases, in that order; junction bases with no gene match: 4. Germline assignment: CDR1 LNHNV and CDR2 YYDKDF (reference sequence). CDR3 length equals 16 residues.

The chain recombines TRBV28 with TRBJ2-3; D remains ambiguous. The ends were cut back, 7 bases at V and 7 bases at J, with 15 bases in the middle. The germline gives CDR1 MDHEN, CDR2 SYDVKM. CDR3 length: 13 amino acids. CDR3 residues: CASTLPSTHTQYF. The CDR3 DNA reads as TGTGCCAGCACCCTACCCTCGACTCATACGCAGTATTTT.

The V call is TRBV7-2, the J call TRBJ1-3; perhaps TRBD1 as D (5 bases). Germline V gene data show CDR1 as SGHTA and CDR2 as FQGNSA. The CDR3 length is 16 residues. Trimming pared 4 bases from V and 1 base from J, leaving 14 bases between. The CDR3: CASSSQPRVSGNTIYF. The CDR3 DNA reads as TGTGCCAGCAGCTCCCAACCCAGGGTATCTGGAAACACCATATATTTT. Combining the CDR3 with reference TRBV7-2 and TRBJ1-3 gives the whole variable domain GAGVSQSPSNKVTEKGKDVELRCDPISGHTALYWYRQSLGQGLEFLIYFQGNSAPDKSGLPSDRFSAERTGGSVSTLTIQRTQQEDSAVYLCASSSQPRVSGNTIYFGEGSWLTVV.

CDR3 in amino acids: CASSLGGSAGALYNEQFF. The CDR3 DNA reads TGCGCCAGCAGCTTGGGAGGTTCAGCGGGAGCACTCTACAATGAGCAGTTCTTC. J is TRBJ2-1 and V is TRBV5-1; 8 nucleotides agree with TRBD2. CDR3 length equals 18 residues. Germline CDR1 SGHRS, CDR2 YFSETQ. V shed 0 bases, J shed 3 bases, and the junction held 11 bases outside the gene matches.

The CDR3 nucleotides read TGTGCCAGCTCACCCCTGGGGGTAGCGGGAGGTTACAATGAGCAGTTCTTC. It encodes CASSPLGVAGGYNEQFF. The chain is built from TRBV18 and TRBJ2-1; the match to TRBD2 covers 10 bases. The CDR3 contains 17 residues. Germline V gene lookup returns CDR1 KGHSH and CDR2 LQKENI. The ends lost 3 bases at V and 4 bases at J; junction bases unmatched: 9.

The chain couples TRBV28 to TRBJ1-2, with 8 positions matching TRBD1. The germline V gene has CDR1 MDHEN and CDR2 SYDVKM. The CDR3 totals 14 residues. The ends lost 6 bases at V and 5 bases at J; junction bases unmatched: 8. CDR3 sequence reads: CASSPDRDSYGYTF. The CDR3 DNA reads TGTGCCAGCAGCCCGGACAGGGATAGTTATGGCTACACCTTC.

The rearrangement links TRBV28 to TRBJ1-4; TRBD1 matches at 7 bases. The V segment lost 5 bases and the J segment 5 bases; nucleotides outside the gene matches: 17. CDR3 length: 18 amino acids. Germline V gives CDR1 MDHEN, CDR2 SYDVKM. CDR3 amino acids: CASSLNFGRGRENEKLFF. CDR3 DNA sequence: TGTGCCAGCAGTCTAAATTTTGGCAGGGGGAGAGAAAATGAAAAACTGTTTTTT.

The CDR3 region is CASSYWATEAFF. The CDR3 region has the DNA TGTGCCAGCAGTTATTGGGCGACTGAAGCTTTCTTT. The chain links TRBV6-2 or TRBV6-3 to TRBJ1-1; no clear D gene. V was clipped by 3 bases and J by 5 bases, with 7 bases between them. Germline CDR1 MNHEY, CDR2 SVGEGT. The CDR3 loop spans 12 amino acids.

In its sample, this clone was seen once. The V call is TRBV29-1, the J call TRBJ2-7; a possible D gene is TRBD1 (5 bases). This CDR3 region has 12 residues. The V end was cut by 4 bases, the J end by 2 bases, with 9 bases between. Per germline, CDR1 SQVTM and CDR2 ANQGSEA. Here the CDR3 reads CSVAGQTYEQYF. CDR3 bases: TGCAGCGTTGCAGGACAAACCTACGAGCAGTACTTC.

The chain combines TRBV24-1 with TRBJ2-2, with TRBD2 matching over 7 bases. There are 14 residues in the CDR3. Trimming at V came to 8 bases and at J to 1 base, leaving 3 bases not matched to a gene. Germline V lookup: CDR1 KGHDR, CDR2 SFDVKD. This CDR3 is CATTSSGNTGELFF. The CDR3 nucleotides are TGTGCCACCACTTCTAGCGGGAACACCGGGGAGCTGTTTTTT.

This chain's CDR3 is CSARDQGEAFF. The CDR3 DNA sequence: TGCAGTGCTAGAGATCAGGGTGAAGCTTTCTTT. The chain carries TRBV20-1 and TRBJ1-1, with D maybe TRBD1 (5 bases). This CDR3 has 11 amino acids. The germline V gene encodes CDR1 DFQATT and CDR2 SNEGSKA (reference sequence). V dropped 0 bases and J dropped 7 bases, with 6 bases sitting between them.

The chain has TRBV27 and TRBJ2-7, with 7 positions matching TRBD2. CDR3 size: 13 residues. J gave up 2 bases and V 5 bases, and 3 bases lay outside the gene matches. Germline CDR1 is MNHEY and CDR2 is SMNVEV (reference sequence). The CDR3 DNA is TGTGCCAGCAGTCGCGGGAGTGCCTACGAGCAGTACTTC. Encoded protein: CASSRGSAYEQYF.

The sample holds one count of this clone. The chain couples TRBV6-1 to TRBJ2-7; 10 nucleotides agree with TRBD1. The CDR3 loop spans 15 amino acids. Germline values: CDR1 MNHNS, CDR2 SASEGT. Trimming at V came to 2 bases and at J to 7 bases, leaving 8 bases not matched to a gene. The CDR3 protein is CASSERRTGGREQYF. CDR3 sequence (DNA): TGTGCCAGCAGTGAACGCCGGACAGGGGGAAGGGAGCAGTACTTC.

CDR3 residues: CATSDPQLDYNEQFF. The CDR3, as DNA: TGTGCCACCAGTGATCCCCAACTAGACTACAATGAGCAGTTCTTC. The rearrangement links TRBV24-1 to TRBJ2-1; maybe TRBD2 (5 bases). Germline V gene sequence: CDR1 KGHDR, CDR2 SFDVKD. V dropped 3 bases and J dropped 3 bases, with 11 bases sitting between them. There are 15 residues in the CDR3.

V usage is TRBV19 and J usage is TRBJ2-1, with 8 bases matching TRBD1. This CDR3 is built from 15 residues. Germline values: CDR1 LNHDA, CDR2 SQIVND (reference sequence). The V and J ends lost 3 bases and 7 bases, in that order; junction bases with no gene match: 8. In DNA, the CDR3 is TGTGCCAGTAGTATTGGTGGACAGGGTGCAAATGAGCAGTTCTTC. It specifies CASSIGGQGANEQFF.

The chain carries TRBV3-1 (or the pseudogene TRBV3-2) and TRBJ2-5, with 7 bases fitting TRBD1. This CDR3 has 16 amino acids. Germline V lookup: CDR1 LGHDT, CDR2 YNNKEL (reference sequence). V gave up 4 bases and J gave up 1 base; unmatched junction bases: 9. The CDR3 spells CASSRYPRTGQETQYF. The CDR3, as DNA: TGTGCCAGCAGCCGATACCCGCGGACAGGCCAAGAGACCCAGTACTTC.

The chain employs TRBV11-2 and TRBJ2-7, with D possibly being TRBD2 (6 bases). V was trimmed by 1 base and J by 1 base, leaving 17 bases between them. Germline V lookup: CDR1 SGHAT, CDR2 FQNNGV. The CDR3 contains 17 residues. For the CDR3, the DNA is TGTGCCAGCAGCTTAGTATTCCGGTCCGGGGGATCCTACGAGCAGTACTTC. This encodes CASSLVFRSGGSYEQYF.

In nucleotides, the CDR3 is TGTGCCAGCACTAGCGGATCCTACGAGCAGTACTTC. Its protein product is CASTSGSYEQYF. V is TRBV2 and J is TRBJ2-7, with 7 bases aligning to TRBD2. Germline CDR1 reads SNHLY; CDR2 reads FYNNEI. This CDR3 contains 12 residues. With 7 bases clipped from V and 1 base from J, the junction kept 1 base outside the gene matches. Supplemented by reference TRBV2 and TRBJ2-7, the full variable domain reads EPEVTQTPSHQVTQMGQEVILRCVPISNHLYFYWYRQILGQKVEFLVSFYNNEISEKSEIFDDQFSVERPDGSNFTLKIRSTKLEDSAMYFCASTSGSYEQYFGPGTRLTVT.

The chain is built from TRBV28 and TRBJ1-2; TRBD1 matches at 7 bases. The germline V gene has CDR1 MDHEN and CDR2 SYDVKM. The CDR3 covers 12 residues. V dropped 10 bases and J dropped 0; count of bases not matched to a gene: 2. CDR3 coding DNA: TGTGCCATCGGGACAGCTAACTATGGCTACACCTTC. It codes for CAIGTANYGYTF.